This T cell receptor beta chain appears in the sequencing data of a study of blood T cell repertoires in COVID-19. Study information: The analysed material was cDNA or gDNA that came from T cells, B-cell-depleted T cells, or PBMCs.

Donors were grouped by their self-reported clinical history. Individuals in the exposed group had encountered a COVID-19 case within 2 weeks preceding study entry. Profiled with immunoSEQ multiplex PCR; TCRdb holds only in-frame clones, not every one. The data hold 350,000 to 450,000 clones, with 70% to 90% observed a single time. The CDR3 has 16 amino acids. J lost 10 bases, V lost 3 bases, and 12 bases had no gene match. Germline CDR1 is KGHSH and CDR2 is LQKENI. The material sequenced was PBMCs or T cells enriched from blood (not recorded which). This receptor was taken from a woman younger than 35 who had been exposed to COVID-19. This chain uses TRBV18 with TRBJ2-1; TRBD2 aligns across 10 bases. The CDR3 reads CASSPTASGGPGEQFF. CDR3 in DNA: TGTGCCAGCTCACCCACCGCTAGCGGGGGCCCGGGGGAGCAGTTCTTC.